Each of the 25 T cell receptor beta chains below was sequenced from the same sample in a study of T cell changes during pregnancy in multiple sclerosis. Produced via immunoSEQ multiplex PCR; TCRdb's table is partial and in-frame only. Here the sample spans about 70,000 clones, 80% to 95% being singletons. Sequences were derived from peripheral blood, sampled in the first trimester of pregnancy. The source of these receptors is a female donor with multiple sclerosis, enrolled in a pregnancy study.

CDR3 region: CASSLGGGYGYTF. The CDR3 DNA reads as TGCGCCAGCAGCTTGGGGGGGGGCTATGGCTACACCTTC. The chain recombines TRBV5-1 with TRBJ1-2; D is possibly TRBD1 (5 bases). The CDR3 sequence is 13 residues long. The germline V and J ends were trimmed by 0 bases and 4 bases, with 7 bases remaining between them. The V gene's germline CDR1 is SGHRS and CDR2 YFSETQ.

V gene TRBV30 combines with J gene TRBJ1-2; 8 positions match TRBD1. Trimming removed 7 bases from V and 4 bases from J; junction bases left unmatched: 2. The CDR3 runs to 11 residues. Germline V CDR1 and CDR2: GTSNPN, SVGIG (reference sequence). For the CDR3, the DNA is TGTGCCTTACAGGGGGGCTATGGCTACACCTTC. It yields the protein CALQGGYGYTF.

This chain links TRBV9 with TRBJ2-1, with TRBD1 matching 10 bases. The CDR3 is 15 residues long. The trim removed 0 bases at V and 10 bases at J, leaving 7 bases unmatched. Germline lookup yields CDR1 SGDLS and CDR2 YYNGEE. The CDR3 DNA is TGTGCCAGCAGCGTAGAGGGACAGGGGTCTGGGGAGCAGTTCTTC. This codes for CASSVEGQGSGEQFF.

V is TRBV5-6 and J is TRBJ2-1; 12 bases map to TRBD2. The trim removed 0 bases at V and 6 bases at J, leaving 4 bases unmatched. Germline values: CDR1 SGHDT, CDR2 YYEEEE. The CDR3 consists of 16 residues. CDR3 DNA: TGTGCCAGCAGCTTGGTCGGACTAGCGGGGTCCAATGAGCAGTTCTTC. This encodes CASSLVGLAGSNEQFF.

V gene TRBV4-1 combines with J gene TRBJ2-7, with 7 bases lining up with TRBD2. V lost 0 bases to trimming and J lost 4 bases; unmatched junction nucleotides: 6. The CDR3 covers 15 residues. Germline loops: CDR1 MGHRA, CDR2 YSYEKL. As DNA, the CDR3 is TGCGCCAGCAGCCAAGATGCCCAGCGGGGTTACGAGCAGTACTTC. Its translation: CASSQDAQRGYEQYF.

The gene calls are TRBV18 and TRBJ1-1, with 7 bases identical to TRBD1. The trim removed 4 bases at V and 2 bases at J, leaving 4 bases unmatched. CDR3 length equals 14 residues. Germline assignment: CDR1 KGHSH and CDR2 LQKENI. CDR3 residues: CASSLHRGNTEAFF. The DNA of the CDR3 is TGTGCCAGCTCACTTCACAGGGGAAACACTGAAGCTTTCTTT.

The chain is built from TRBV5-1 and TRBJ2-7, with D hard to call. The germline V gene encodes CDR1 SGHRS and CDR2 YFSETQ. V was shortened by 0 bases and J by 6 bases, with 13 bases between the two germline ends. The CDR3 spans 14 residues. CDR3 protein: CASSLVGSRPEQYF. The CDR3 DNA follows: TGCGCCAGCAGCTTGGTGGGCTCCCGACCCGAGCAGTACTTC.

As DNA, the CDR3 is TGTGCCAGCAGCGAAAGAAGGGGGCAGCCCCAGCATTTT. Translation: CASSERRGQPQHF. J is TRBJ1-5 and V is TRBV7-8; D is possibly TRBD1 (6 bases). V lost 5 bases, J lost 7 bases, and 12 bases lay in between. This CDR3 has 13 amino acids. CDR1 and CDR2 (germline): SGHVS, FQNEAQ. Full variable domain (rest looked up from reference TRBV7-8 and TRBJ1-5): GAGVSQSPRYKVAKRGQDVALRCDPISGHVSLFWYQQALGQGPEFLTYFQNEAQLDKSGLPSDRFFAERPEGSVSTLKIQRTQQEDSAVYLCASSERRGQPQHFGDGTRLSIL.

V gene TRBV9 combines with J gene TRBJ2-5, with 8 bases identical to TRBD2. CDR1 is SGDLS, CDR2 YYNGEE, per germline. The trim removed 0 bases at V and 3 bases at J, leaving 1 base unmatched. There are 14 residues in the CDR3. The chain's CDR3 is CASSVGAGEETQYF. In nucleotides, the CDR3 is TGTGCCAGCAGCGTAGGAGCGGGAGAAGAGACCCAGTACTTC.

This sequence joins TRBV10-3 and TRBJ2-3; 10 nucleotides agree with TRBD2. The trim removed 3 bases at V and 1 base at J, leaving 7 bases unmatched. Per the germline V gene, CDR1 is ENHRY and CDR2 is SYGVKD. The CDR3 is made up of 17 amino acids. The CDR3 DNA sequence: TGTGCCATCAGTGACTGGACTAGCGGAGTCGGCACAGATACGCAGTATTTT. It codes for CAISDWTSGVGTDTQYF.

The chain recombines TRBV5-5 with TRBJ1-1; D gene unclear. V gave up 3 bases and J gave up 4 bases, with 4 bases separating them. Germline CDR1 SGHKS, CDR2 YYEKEE (reference sequence). The CDR3 extends over 11 amino acids. In nucleotides, the CDR3 is TGTGCCAGCAGCTGGAGCACTGAAGCTTTCTTT. Amino acids: CASSWSTEAFF.

V usage is TRBV11-2 and J usage is TRBJ1-2, with 7 bases aligning to TRBD1. The length of the CDR3 is 15 residues. Germline V gene data show CDR1 as SGHAT and CDR2 as FQNNGV. Trimming cost V 5 bases and J 2 bases; bases outside gene matches: 8. The CDR3 spells CASSPLTGSNYGYTF. CDR3 DNA: TGTGCCAGCAGCCCATTGACAGGGTCGAACTATGGCTACACCTTC.

V usage is TRBV6-1 and J usage is TRBJ2-1, with D possibly TRBD2 on 8 matching bases. Trimming removed 4 bases at V and 0 bases at J, with 25 bases between. The CDR3 spans 20 residues. The V gene's germline CDR1 is MNHNS and CDR2 SASEGT. DNA of the CDR3: TGTGCCAGCAGTGTCCTCGGGAGGGGGCATTCCCTGAGCTCCTACAATGAGCAGTTCTTC. Its translation is CASSVLGRGHSLSSYNEQFF.

V and J are TRBV18 and TRBJ2-3, with D perhaps matching TRBD1 (6 bases). The CDR3 length is 16 residues. The V gene's germline CDR1 is KGHSH and CDR2 LQKENI. The V end lost 2 bases, the J end lost 5 bases, and 17 bases lay between the germline ends. DNA for the CDR3: TGTGCCAGCTCACCAGGCAGGGGCGGCCTTGGAGATACGCAGTATTTT. It encodes CASSPGRGGLGDTQYF.

For this clone: One junction end does not reproduce the germline sequence, and a read error may be involved. The CDR3 loop is CASSLDSRPIAF. As DNA, the CDR3 is TGTGCCAGCAGCTTGGACAGCCGCCCAATCGCCTTC. The genes are TRBV5-4 and TRBJ1-2, with no clear D. This CDR3 contains 12 residues. Germline V lookup: CDR1 SGHNT, CDR2 YYREEE (reference sequence).

This chain uses TRBV6-5 with TRBJ2-1; D may be TRBD1 (6 bases). V lost 5 bases and J 11 bases, leaving 10 bases between the germline ends. CDR1 MNHEY and CDR2 SVGAGI come from the germline V gene. The CDR3 extends over 11 amino acids. This CDR3 reads CASSRQGKQFF. CDR3 nucleotide sequence: TGTGCCAGCAGTCGCCAGGGGAAGCAGTTCTTC.

The rearrangement uses TRBV6-6 and TRBJ1-5; D gene unclear. V lost 0 bases and J 0 bases, leaving 9 bases between the germline ends. CDR3 size: 16 residues. The germline V gene encodes CDR1 MNHNY and CDR2 SVGAGI (reference sequence). The CDR3 reads CASSYSGQSSNQPQHF. CDR3 coding DNA: TGTGCCAGCAGTTACTCGGGCCAGTCTAGCAATCAGCCCCAGCATTTT.

The gene calls are TRBV11-2 and TRBJ2-5; possible D gene TRBD2, 5 bases. Germline V CDR1 and CDR2: SGHAT, FQNNGV. Trimming stripped 5 bases from V and 9 bases from J, with 16 bases between. The CDR3 is 13 residues long. CDR3 in amino acids: CASSTQVLGAQYF. CDR3 bases: TGTGCCAGCAGCACCCAGGTCCTGGGAGCCCAGTACTTC.

The rearrangement uses TRBV27 and TRBJ1-4; maybe TRBD1 (6 bases). Trimming took off 7 bases at V and 3 bases at J, with 18 bases between the two ends. Germline CDR1 and CDR2: MNHEY and SMNVEV (reference sequence). The CDR3 runs to 16 residues. The DNA for the CDR3 is TGTGCCAGCAAGCCACGAGCAGGGGCCCCTAATGAAAAACTGTTTTTT. Protein sequence: CASKPRAGAPNEKLFF. The whole variable domain, filled in from reference TRBV27 and TRBJ1-4, reads EAQVTQNPRYLITVTGKKLTVTCSQNMNHEYMSWYRQDPGLGLRQIYYSMNVEVTDKGDVPEGYKVSRKEKRNFPLILESPSPNQTSLYFCASKPRAGAPNEKLFFGSGTQLSVL.

The chain couples TRBV13 to TRBJ2-6; D gene ambiguous. The CDR3 runs 15 residues. The V gene lost 3 bases and the J gene lost 0 bases, with 6 bases spanning the gap. Germline lookup yields CDR1 PRHDT and CDR2 FYEKMQ (reference sequence). In nucleotides, the CDR3 is TGTGCCAGCAGCTTTCGCAGCTCTGGGGCCAACGTCCTGACTTTC. Its protein product is CASSFRSSGANVLTF.

The chain couples TRBV6-6 to TRBJ2-1; TRBD2 agrees at 9 bases. Germline V lookup: CDR1 MNHNY, CDR2 SVGAGI (reference sequence). The CDR3 runs 13 residues. J was trimmed by 5 bases and V by 6 bases; bases with no gene match: 2. The CDR3 region is CASRAGGNNEQFF. The CDR3 DNA sequence: TGTGCCAGCAGGGCGGGGGGGAACAATGAGCAGTTCTTC.

As DNA, the CDR3 is TGTGCCAGCAGTGGGACAGGGATCCTTAACTATGGCTACACCTTC. Protein sequence: CASSGTGILNYGYTF. The J gene is TRBJ1-2, the V gene TRBV2; TRBD1 agrees at 8 bases. V was clipped by 4 bases and J by 1 base; unmatched bases: 5. The germline gives CDR1 SNHLY, CDR2 FYNNEI. The length of the CDR3 is 15 residues.

The chain uses TRBV20-1 and TRBJ1-1, with D tentatively TRBD1 (6 bases). Between the trimmed V and J ends, which lost 2 bases and 8 bases, there was a span of 9 bases. The germline V gene has CDR1 DFQATT and CDR2 SNEGSKA (reference sequence). This CDR3 is 11 amino acids long. CDR3 region: CSARMDREAFF. CDR3 sequence (DNA): TGCAGTGCTAGAATGGACAGAGAAGCTTTCTTT.

The chain employs TRBV29-1 and TRBJ1-1, with a weak D call TRBD1 (6 bases). Germline V CDR1 and CDR2: SQVTM, ANQGSEA. The V gene lost 2 bases and the J gene lost 4 bases, with 11 bases spanning the gap. CDR3 size: 13 residues. Written as DNA, the CDR3 is TGCAGCGTTGAACGGGAAGGGGGCACTGAAGCTTTCTTT. Translation gives CSVEREGGTEAFF.

This clone was detected only a few times. The rearrangement links TRBV15 to TRBJ2-1; D call uncertain. The CDR3 extends over 13 amino acids. Trimming stripped 4 bases from V and 4 bases from J, with 8 bases between. The germline V gene has CDR1 LNHNV and CDR2 YYDKDF (reference sequence). CDR3 sequence (DNA): TGTGCCACCAGCACCGAGACTTACAATGAGCAGTTCTTC. Its translation: CATSTETYNEQFF.